This TCR beta chain came from a study of T cells in Graves' hyperthyroidism and ophthalmopathy. The CDR3 spans 13 residues. Germline V gene sequence: CDR1 LGHDT, CDR2 YNNKEL (reference sequence). V was cut by 1 base and J by 9 bases, with 10 bases left in between. RNA transcripts gave rise to amplified TCR beta CDR3 regions. HTBI primers drove first-round RT-PCR of the TCR CDR3. TCRdb re-called the multiplex PCR reads through MiXCR, storing one row per CDR3 protein. This table holds about 720,000 distinct CDR3 sequences, roughly 20% found once. This clonotype was observed a handful of times. Its antigen is still unknown. The diagnoses drew upon clinical symptoms, serum thyroxine and TRAb, thyroid ultrasound and orbital computed tomography. Blood sampling occurred at first hyperthyroidism diagnosis, ahead of any ophthalmopathy symptoms. Study-wide results and caveats: Blood also showed most of the thyroid clonotypes that were expanded above 0.001. A model built on 13 V-J features separated ophthalmopathy from stable hyperthyroidism.

This chain joins TRBV3-1 and TRBJ2-1; D might be TRBD1 or TRBD2, each matching 5 bases. This clonotype originated in a woman aged 45 to 65 with Graves' hyperthyroidism that later progressed to Graves' ophthalmopathy. Material for sequencing was blood. DNA of the CDR3: TGTGCCAGCAGCCAAGGGGACCATATTGAGCAGTTCTTC. Translation gives CASSQGDHIEQFF.